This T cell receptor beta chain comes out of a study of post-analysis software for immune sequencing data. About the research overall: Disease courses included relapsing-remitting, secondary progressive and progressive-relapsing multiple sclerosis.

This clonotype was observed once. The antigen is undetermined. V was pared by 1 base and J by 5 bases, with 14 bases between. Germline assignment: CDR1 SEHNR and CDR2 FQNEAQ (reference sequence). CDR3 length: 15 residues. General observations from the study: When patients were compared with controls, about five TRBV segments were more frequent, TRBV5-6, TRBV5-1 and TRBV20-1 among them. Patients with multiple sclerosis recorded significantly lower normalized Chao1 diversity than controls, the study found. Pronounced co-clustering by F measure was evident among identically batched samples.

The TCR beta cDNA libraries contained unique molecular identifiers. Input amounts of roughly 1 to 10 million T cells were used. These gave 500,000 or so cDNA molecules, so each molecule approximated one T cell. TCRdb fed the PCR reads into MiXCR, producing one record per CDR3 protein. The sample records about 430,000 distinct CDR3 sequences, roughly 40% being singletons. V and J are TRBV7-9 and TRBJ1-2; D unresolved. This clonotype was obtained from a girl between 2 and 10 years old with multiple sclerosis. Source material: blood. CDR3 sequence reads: CASSLGASLPYGYTF. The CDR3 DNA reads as TGTGCCAGCAGCTTAGGAGCCAGCCTACCTTATGGCTACACCTTC.